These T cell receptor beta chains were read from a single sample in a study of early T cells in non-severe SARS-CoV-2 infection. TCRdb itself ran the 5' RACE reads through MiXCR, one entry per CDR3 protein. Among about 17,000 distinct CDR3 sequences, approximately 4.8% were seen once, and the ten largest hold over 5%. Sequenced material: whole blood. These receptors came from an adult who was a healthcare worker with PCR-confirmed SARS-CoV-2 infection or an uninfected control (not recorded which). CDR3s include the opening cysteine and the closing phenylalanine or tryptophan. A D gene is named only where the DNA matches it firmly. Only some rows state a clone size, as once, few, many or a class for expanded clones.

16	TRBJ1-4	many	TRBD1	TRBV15	CATSRDPTGGKEKLFF	TGTGCCACCAGCAGAGATCCCACAGGGGGCAAGGAAAAACTGTTTTTT
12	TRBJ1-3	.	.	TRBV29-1	CSVVPSGNTIYF	TGCAGCGTTGTACCTTCTGGAAACACCATATATTTT
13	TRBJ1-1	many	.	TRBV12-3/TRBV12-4	CASCPPPDTEAFF	TGTGCCAGCTGCCCCCCCCCGGACACTGAAGCTTTCTTT
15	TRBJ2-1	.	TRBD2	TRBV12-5	CASGSGESSYNEQFF	TGTGCTAGTGGCAGCGGGGAGAGCTCCTACAATGAGCAGTTCTTC
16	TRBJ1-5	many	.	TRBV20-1	CSARDLLEGTNQPQHF	TGCAGTGCTAGAGATCTATTGGAGGGCACCAATCAGCCCCAGCATTTT
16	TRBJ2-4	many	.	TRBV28	CASRPTGLGAKNIQYF	TGTGCCAGCAGACCCACAGGTCTAGGAGCCAAAAACATTCAGTACTTC
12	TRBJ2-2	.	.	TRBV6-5	CASSYRGGELFF	TGTGCCAGCAGTTACAGGGGCGGGGAGCTGTTTTTT
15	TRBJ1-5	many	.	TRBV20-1	CSAGGGFGSGQPQHF	TGCAGTGCTGGGGGCGGATTTGGGTCAGGCCAGCCCCAGCATTTT
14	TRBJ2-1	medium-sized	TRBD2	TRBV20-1	CSAWGLAGNNEQFF	TGCAGTGCTTGGGGACTAGCGGGAAACAATGAGCAGTTCTTC
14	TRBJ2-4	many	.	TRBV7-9	CASSLKGAKNIQYF	TGTGCCAGCAGCTTAAAGGGGGCCAAAAACATTCAGTACTTC
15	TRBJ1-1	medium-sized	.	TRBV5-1	CASSPHVAPNTEAFF	TGCGCCAGCAGCCCCCACGTCGCCCCAAACACTGAAGCTTTCTTT
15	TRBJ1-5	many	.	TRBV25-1	CASSENGDSNQPQHF	TGTGCCAGCAGTGAAAACGGGGACAGCAATCAGCCCCAGCATTTT
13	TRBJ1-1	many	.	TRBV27	CASKSSLNTEAFF	TGTGCCAGCAAGTCAAGCTTGAACACTGAAGCTTTCTTT
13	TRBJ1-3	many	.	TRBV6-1	CASSQSARNTIYF	TGTGCCAGCAGTCAGTCCGCCCGAAACACCATATATTTT
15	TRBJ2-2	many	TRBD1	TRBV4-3	CASSHHDRVSGELFF	TGCGCCAGCAGCCATCACGACAGGGTCTCCGGGGAGCTGTTTTTT
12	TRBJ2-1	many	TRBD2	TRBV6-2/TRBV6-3	CASSQGTSGARF	TGTGCCAGCAGTCAGGGAACTAGCGGGGCTAGATTC
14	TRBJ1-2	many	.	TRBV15	CATSTGREGYGYTF	TGTGCCACCAGCACCGGACGGGAGGGGTATGGCTACACCTTC